Following are 3 T cell receptor beta chains from one sample sequenced in a study of cytomegalovirus exposure and HLA in healthy donors. Primers: 60 Vbeta forward and 13 Jbeta reverse. TCRdb's copy holds only in-frame clones and misses some; the assay was immunoSEQ multiplex PCR. Of under 200,000 clones detected, around 68% appear once; the ten largest clones hold approximately 1.5%. Material: PBMCs. These TCRs come from a man in his fifties or sixties in good health and CMV-seronegative.

The gene calls are TRBV29-1 and TRBJ2-7; D is ambiguous. CDR1 is SQVTM and CDR2 is ANQGSEA in the germline V gene. This CDR3 is 13 amino acids long. V was cut by 3 bases and J by 6 bases, with 15 bases left in between. The CDR3 bases are TGCAGCGTTGAGGATAAGACATTGTCCGAGCAGTACTTC. The encoded protein is CSVEDKTLSEQYF.

This clone was detected only a few times. V usage is TRBV6-5 and J usage is TRBJ2-7, with 8 positions matching TRBD2. The CDR3 covers 14 residues. The V gene's germline CDR1 is MNHEY and CDR2 SVGAGI. The junction had 5 bases not matched to a gene; V was cut back by 2 bases and J by 5 bases. The CDR3 DNA sequence: TGTGCCAGCAGTTACACCCTGACTAGCGACGAGCAGTACTTC. Protein: CASSYTLTSDEQYF.

The V and J genes are TRBV9 and TRBJ2-7; TRBD2 aligns across 7 bases. This CDR3 region has 16 residues. The J segment lost 4 bases and the V segment lost 0 bases, leaving 10 bases of the junction unmatched. CDR1 and CDR2 (germline): SGDLS, YYNGEE. The CDR3 region has the DNA TGTGCCAGCAGCGTAGCTACCGGGGGGATTGGGTACGAGCAGTACTTC. Its protein is CASSVATGGIGYEQYF.